This is a list of T cell receptor beta chains from one sample in a study of blood T cell repertoires in COVID-19. Profiling relied on immunoSEQ multiplex PCR, and the TCRdb table lists in-frame clones only, not all of them. The data hold approximately 240,000 clones, with 88% observed a single time. Sequencing used peripheral blood. The receptors here all came from a woman in her forties who had recovered from COVID-19. Each CDR3 is given with its conserved first and last residue. A D gene is named only where the DNA matches it firmly. Expanded clones get a size class; other rows say once, few or many, or leave the size out.

clone_size	v_call	d_call	j_call	cdr3_aa	cdr3_nt
NA	TRBV7-6	TRBD2	TRBJ2-7	CASSSMPGLAALYEQYF	TGTGCCAGCAGCTCCATGCCTGGACTAGCGGCACTATACGAGCAGTACTTC
NA	TRBV27	NA	TRBJ1-2	CASSFQGDYGYTF	TGTGCCAGCAGTTTTCAGGGTGACTATGGCTACACCTTC
NA	TRBV28	TRBD2	TRBJ2-3	CASSPGLISGGHTDTQYF	TGTGCCAGCAGCCCGGGCCTCATTAGCGGGGGACACACAGATACGCAGTATTTT
NA	TRBV19	TRBD1	TRBJ2-3	CASSPGTGFNTDTQYF	TGTGCCAGTAGTCCAGGGACAGGGTTTAACACAGATACGCAGTATTTT
NA	TRBV14	TRBD1	TRBJ1-4	CASSQDDFGTGWGTVNEKLFF	TGTGCCAGCAGCCAAGATGACTTCGGGACAGGGTGGGGTACCGTTAATGAAAAACTGTTTTTT
NA	TRBV5-4	NA	TRBJ2-1	CASSFGEPSYNNEQFF	TGTGCCAGCAGCTTTGGTGAGCCCTCCTATAACAATGAGCAGTTCTTC
NA	TRBV3-1/TRBV3-2	TRBD2	TRBJ2-7	CASSPGGSLKGQYF	TGTGCCAGCAGCCCGGGGGGGTCTCTAAAGGGGCAGTACTTC
NA	TRBV19	TRBD2	TRBJ2-5	CACGLAEETQYF	TGTGCCTGCGGACTAGCGGAAGAGACCCAGTACTTC
NA	TRBV4-1	NA	TRBJ2-3	CASSLPSYTQYF	TGCGCCAGCAGCCTCCCCAGTTATACGCAGTATTTT
NA	TRBV2	NA	TRBJ1-4	CASSDHRAGGEKLFF	TGTGCCAGCAGTGACCACCGGGCAGGAGGTGAAAAACTGTTTTTT
NA	TRBV21-1	NA	TRBJ2-7	CASSSQGSYEQYF	TGTGCCAGCAGCAGCCAGGGATCCTACGAGCAGTACTTC
NA	TRBV4-1	NA	TRBJ1-2	CASSQNREHNYGYTF	TGCGCCAGCAGCCAAAACAGGGAACATAACTATGGCTACACCTTC
NA	TRBV28	TRBD2	TRBJ2-5	CASSLGLAGGRETQYF	TGTGCCAGCAGTTTAGGGTTAGCGGGGGGAAGAGAGACCCAGTACTTC
NA	TRBV27	TRBD2	TRBJ2-3	CASSNLAGAPGVVQYF	TGTGCCAGCAGCAACCTAGCGGGGGCCCCAGGGGTGGTGCAGTATTTT
NA	TRBV29-1	TRBD1	TRBJ2-5	CSVGQGQETQYF	TGCAGCGTCGGACAGGGTCAAGAGACCCAGTACTTC
NA	TRBV4-3	NA	TRBJ2-3	CASSHLAGTSTDTQYF	TGCGCCAGCAGCCATCTGGCAGGAACTAGCACAGATACGCAGTATTTT
NA	TRBV9	NA	TRBJ2-2	CASSVVPAGNTGELFF	TGTGCCAGCAGCGTAGTGCCAGCGGGGAACACCGGGGAGCTGTTTTTT
NA	TRBV3-1/TRBV3-2	TRBD2	TRBJ2-1	CASSQRGLAGQFF	TGTGCCAGCAGCCAAAGGGGCCTAGCGGGGCAGTTCTTC
NA	TRBV7-2	NA	TRBJ2-2	CASSSGRRGTGELFF	TGTGCCAGCAGTAGCGGTCGGAGGGGCACCGGGGAGCTGTTTTTT
once	TRBV6-2/TRBV6-3	TRBD2	TRBJ2-2	CASSSGVLESGELFF	TGTGCCAGCAGTAGCGGGGTCCTTGAGAGCGGGGAGCTGTTTTTT
few	TRBV3-1/TRBV3-2	NA	TRBJ2-1	CASSQDFWSPFF	TGTGCCAGCAGCCAAGATTTTTGGAGTCCGTTCTTC
once	TRBV5-1	NA	TRBJ2-3	CASSPRGLSSTDTQYF	TGCGCCAGCAGCCCGAGAGGTCTCTCTAGCACAGATACGCAGTATTTT
NA	TRBV15	NA	TRBJ2-7	CATSAGSTPNEQYF	TGTGCCACCAGCGCGGGGTCAACCCCCAACGAGCAGTACTTC
once	TRBV28	TRBD2	TRBJ2-5	CASRGDRGGGQETQYF	TGTGCCAGCAGAGGGGACCGGGGGGGCGGCCAAGAGACCCAGTACTTC
NA	TRBV7-6	TRBD1	TRBJ1-1	CASSAWTGEGTEAFF	TGTGCCAGCAGCGCCTGGACAGGGGAGGGAACTGAAGCTTTCTTT
NA	TRBV7-9	TRBD1	TRBJ1-1	CASSSTGGVGTEAFF	TGTGCCAGCAGCAGTACAGGGGGCGTTGGGACTGAAGCTTTCTTT
NA	TRBV11-2	TRBD2	TRBJ2-5	CASSLGGLAALETQYF	TGTGCCAGCAGCTTAGGAGGACTAGCGGCGTTGGAGACCCAGTACTTC